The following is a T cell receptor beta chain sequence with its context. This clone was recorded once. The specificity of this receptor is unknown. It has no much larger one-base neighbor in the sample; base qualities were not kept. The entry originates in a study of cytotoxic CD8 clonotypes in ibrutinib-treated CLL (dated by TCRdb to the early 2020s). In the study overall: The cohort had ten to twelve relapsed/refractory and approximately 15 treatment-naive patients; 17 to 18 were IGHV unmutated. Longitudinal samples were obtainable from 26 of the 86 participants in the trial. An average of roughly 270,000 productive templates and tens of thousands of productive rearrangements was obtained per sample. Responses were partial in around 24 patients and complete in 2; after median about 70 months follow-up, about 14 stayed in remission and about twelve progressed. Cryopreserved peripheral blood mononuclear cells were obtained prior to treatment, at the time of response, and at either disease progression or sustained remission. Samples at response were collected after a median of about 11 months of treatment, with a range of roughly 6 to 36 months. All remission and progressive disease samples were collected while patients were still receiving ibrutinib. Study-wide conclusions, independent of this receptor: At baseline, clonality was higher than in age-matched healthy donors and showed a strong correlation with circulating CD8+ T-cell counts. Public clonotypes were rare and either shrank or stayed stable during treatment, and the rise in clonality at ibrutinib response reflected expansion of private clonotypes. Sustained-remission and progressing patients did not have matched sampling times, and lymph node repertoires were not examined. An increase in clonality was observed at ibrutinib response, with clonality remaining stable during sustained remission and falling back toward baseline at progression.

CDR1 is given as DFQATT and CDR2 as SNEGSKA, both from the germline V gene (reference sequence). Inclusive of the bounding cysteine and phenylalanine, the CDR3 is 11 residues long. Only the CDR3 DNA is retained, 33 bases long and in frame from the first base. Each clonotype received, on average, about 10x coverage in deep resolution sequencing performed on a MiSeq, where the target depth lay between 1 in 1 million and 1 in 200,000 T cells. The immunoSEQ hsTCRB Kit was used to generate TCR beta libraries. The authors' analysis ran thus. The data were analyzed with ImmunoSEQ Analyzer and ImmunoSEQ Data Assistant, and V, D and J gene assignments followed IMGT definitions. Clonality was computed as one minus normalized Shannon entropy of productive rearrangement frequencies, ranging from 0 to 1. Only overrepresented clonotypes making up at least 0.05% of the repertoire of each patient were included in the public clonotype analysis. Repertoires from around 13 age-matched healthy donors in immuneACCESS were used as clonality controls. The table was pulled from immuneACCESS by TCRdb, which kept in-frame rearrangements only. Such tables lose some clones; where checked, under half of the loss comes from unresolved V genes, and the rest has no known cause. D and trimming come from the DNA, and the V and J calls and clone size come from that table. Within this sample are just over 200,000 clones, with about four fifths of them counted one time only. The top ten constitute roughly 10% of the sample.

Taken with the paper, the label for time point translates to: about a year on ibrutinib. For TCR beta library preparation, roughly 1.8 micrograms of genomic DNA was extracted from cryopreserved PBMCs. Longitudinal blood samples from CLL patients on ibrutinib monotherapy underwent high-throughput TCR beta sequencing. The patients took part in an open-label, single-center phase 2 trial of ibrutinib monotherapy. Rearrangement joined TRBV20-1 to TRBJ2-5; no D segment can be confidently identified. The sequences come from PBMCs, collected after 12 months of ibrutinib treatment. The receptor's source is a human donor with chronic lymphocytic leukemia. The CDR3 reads CSADVQETQYF. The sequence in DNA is TGCAGCGCGGACGTCCAAGAGACCCAGTACTTC.